This TCR beta chain was observed in a study of blood T cells in healthy people across ages. Germline values: CDR1 SGHTA, CDR2 FQGNSA. V dropped 2 bases and J dropped 2 bases, with 13 bases sitting between them. This CDR3 has 16 residues. Sample-barcoded 5' priming and a J-beta primer mix drove a second PCR of about 7 to 11 cycles. Every cDNA was tagged by a template-switch adaptor with 12 random nucleotides. TCRdb analysed the 5' RACE reads with MiXCR anew, one entry per CDR3 protein. The sample has hundreds of thousands of distinct CDR3 sequences; more than 45% are singletons. This clonotype has more than one count but fewer than ten. Isolated PBMCs totaled at least 7 million in each sample.

The specimen sequenced was blood. This clonotype was obtained from an elderly woman in good health. This rearrangement joins TRBV7-2 to TRBJ2-1; D might be TRBD2 (7 bases). DNA for the CDR3: TGTGCCAGCAGCTTAAGGGGGAGGGAGGCCTACAATGAGCAGTTCTTC. As protein: CASSLRGREAYNEQFF.